This T cell receptor beta chain was identified during a study of cytomegalovirus exposure and HLA in healthy donors. Study-wide findings and caveats: CMV serostatus was the sole immune exposure information available.

PCR employed 60 Vbeta and 13 Jbeta primers. Assay: immunoSEQ multiplex PCR; the TCRdb copy retains only in-frame clones and omits some. The data contain 150,000 to 200,000 clones, over 65% of them singletons. A remark on this clone: Its cognate antigen is unknown.

This CDR3 is built from 14 residues. Germline CDR1 LNHDA, CDR2 SQIVND (reference sequence). Trimming stripped 5 bases from V and 4 bases from J, with 15 bases between. This TCR was sampled from a man in his 60s in good health and CMV-seronegative. The sequencing input was PBMCs. The rearrangement links TRBV19 to TRBJ2-7; possibly TRBD2 for D (6 bases). CDR3 loop: CASSPRGGVYEQYF. The CDR3 nucleotides read TGTGCCAGTAGTCCACGAGGAGGGGTATACGAGCAGTACTTC.